These 8 T cell receptor beta chains were sequenced from one sample in a study of blood T cell repertoires in COVID-19. Clones were sequenced by immunoSEQ multiplex PCR, and TCRdb holds only the in-frame ones, with some missing. Here the sample spans about 250,000 clones, about 84% being singletons. Sequenced sample: peripheral blood. These receptors came from a woman aged 80 or over with COVID-19, enrolled during active disease.

This clone was seen once. This rearrangement joins TRBV7-8 to TRBJ2-7; 8 bases are shared with TRBD1. CDR1 and CDR2 (germline): SGHVS, FQNEAQ. The CDR3 consists of 16 residues. Losses at the gene ends were 4 bases for V and 3 bases for J; bases not matched to a gene: 11. CDR3 bases: TGTGCCAGCAGCTCTATGAGGGGACAGGTATTCTACGAGCAGTACTTC. Its protein is CASSSMRGQVFYEQYF.

This chain joins TRBV24-1 and TRBJ1-2, with 10 bases aligning to TRBD1. Trimming at V came to 4 bases and at J to 3 bases, leaving 4 bases not matched to a gene. The CDR3 has 15 residues. The germline V gene encodes CDR1 KGHDR and CDR2 SFDVKD. For the CDR3, the DNA is TGTGCCACCAGTGAACCAGGACAGGGGGACTATGGCTACACCTTC. It encodes CATSEPGQGDYGYTF.

The V gene is TRBV11-2, the J gene TRBJ1-3; no reliable D call. The CDR3 contains 12 residues. From germline, CDR1 is SGHAT and CDR2 FQNNGV. V shed 3 bases and J shed 3 bases, with 3 bases lying between them. This chain's CDR3 is CASSFFGNTIYF. As DNA, the CDR3 is TGTGCCAGCAGCTTCTTTGGAAACACCATATATTTT.

In regard to this clone: At one of its ends the junction is not consistent with the germline gene, which may arise from a read error. The chain joins TRBV18 to TRBJ2-3, with 7 bases that match TRBD2. Germline CDR1 reads KGHSH; CDR2 reads LQKENI. This CDR3 spans 17 amino acids. This CDR3 is CASSPLGVAGFTNTQYF. For the CDR3, the DNA is TGTGCCAGCTCACCACTCGGGGTAGCGGGTTTCACAAATACGCAGTATTTT.

The chain links TRBV6-5 to TRBJ1-5, with D uncertain. CDR3 length equals 15 residues. Per the germline V gene, CDR1 is MNHEY and CDR2 is SVGAGI. V was pared by 0 bases and J by 4 bases, with 10 bases between. Here the CDR3 DNA reads TGTGCCAGCAGTTACTCGAACAGTTTAAATCAGCCCCAGCATTTT. It codes for CASSYSNSLNQPQHF.

The J gene is TRBJ2-1, the V gene TRBV24-1; 7 positions match TRBD2. CDR1 KGHDR and CDR2 SFDVKD come from the germline V gene. This CDR3 spans 16 amino acids. The V gene end was trimmed by 4 bases and the J gene end by 4 bases; junction bases not matched to a gene: 9. CDR3 region: CATSDPGTTFYNEQFF. CDR3 nucleotides: TGTGCCACCAGTGACCCCGGGACTACCTTTTACAATGAGCAGTTCTTC.

This chain links TRBV6-5 with TRBJ1-5, with D possibly TRBD1 on 5 matching bases. Germline V lookup: CDR1 MNHEY, CDR2 SVGAGI. The V and J ends lost 6 bases and 2 bases respectively, with 14 bases between them. The length of the CDR3 is 15 residues. This CDR3 reads CASSPIRGGNQPQHF. In DNA, the CDR3 is TGTGCCAGCAGCCCGATTAGGGGTGGCAATCAGCCCCAGCATTTT.

The CDR3 region has the DNA TGTGCCATCAGTGGTGGGACAGGGGATATGGAAAAACTGTTTTTT. It specifies CAISGGTGDMEKLFF. The chain is built from TRBV10-3 and TRBJ1-4, with 10 bases that match TRBD1. Germline assignment: CDR1 ENHRY and CDR2 SYGVKD. With V trimmed by 4 bases and J by 8 bases, 7 bases remained unmatched. CDR3 length: 15 amino acids.